The 18 T cell receptor beta chains reported below all come from one sample, sequenced in a study of technical replicates of blood from a handful of donors (dated by TCRdb to about 2017). The method behind the library was the immunoSEQ multiplex PCR assay. In TCRdb, the immuneACCESS table is reduced to in-frame sequences with V and J assigned. These tables do not hold every clone; where another copy was compared, an unresolved V gene accounts for under half, and the others remain unexplained. In this sample the table shows 84,000 or so clones, around 94% of which occur a single time. Less than 0.3% of the sample goes to the ten largest clones. Material for sequencing was T cells isolated from PBMCs. These receptor sequences come from a human donor in good health.

The genes are TRBV5-1 and TRBJ2-3, with D perhaps TRBD1 (6 bases). In germline, CDR1 is SGHRS, CDR2 YFSETQ. CDR3 size: 14 residues. The V end was cut by 2 bases, the J end by 2 bases, with 9 bases between. The CDR3 here is CASSLTGITDTQYF. The CDR3 DNA sequence: TGCGCCAGCAGCTTAACAGGGATCACAGATACGCAGTATTTT.

The V and J genes are TRBV7-3 and TRBJ2-3; 11 bases match TRBD1. The CDR3 is 15 residues long. After removal of 1 base from V and 9 bases from J, the junction contained 6 bases not matched to a gene. Germline values: CDR1 SGHTA, CDR2 FQGTGA. CDR3 in amino acids: CASSLMGQGVSTQYF. The CDR3, as DNA: TGTGCCAGCAGCTTAATGGGACAGGGGGTTTCGACGCAGTATTTT.

The J gene is TRBJ1-2, the V gene TRBV7-3; 8 bases are shared with TRBD1. Germline lookup yields CDR1 SGHTA and CDR2 FQGTGA. The CDR3 contains 17 residues. V shed 5 bases and J 0 bases; nucleotides not matched to a gene: 11. The CDR3, as DNA: TGTGCCAGCAGCCGTCAGGACAGGGAAAGGGCTAACTATGGCTACACCTTC. This codes for CASSRQDRERANYGYTF.

The rearrangement links TRBV27 to TRBJ2-7; the D gene is possibly TRBD1 (5 bases). This CDR3 comprises 15 residues. V lost 0 bases and J lost 4, with 13 bases in between. Germline lookup yields CDR1 MNHEY and CDR2 SMNVEV (reference sequence). In DNA form, the CDR3 reads TGTGCCAGCAGTTTATCAGGGGTGACCTATTACGAGCAGTACTTC. Translation gives CASSLSGVTYYEQYF.

The chain has TRBV28 and TRBJ2-1; possible D gene TRBD2, 6 bases. V shed 4 bases and J shed 2 bases, with 15 bases lying between them. CDR1 is MDHEN and CDR2 is SYDVKM in the germline V gene. The CDR3 has 16 residues. The CDR3 nucleotides are TGTGCCAGCAGTTGGGGGACTGTTGAGCCCTACAATGAGCAGTTCTTC. Its protein is CASSWGTVEPYNEQFF.

The rearrangement links TRBV11-2 to TRBJ2-3, with 7 bases that match TRBD1. The CDR3 has 15 residues. Germline CDR1 SGHAT, CDR2 FQNNGV. With 6 bases clipped from V and 1 base from J, the junction kept 7 bases outside the gene matches. The CDR3 loop is CASRKPGGRTDTQYF. CDR3 in DNA: TGTGCCAGCAGAAAGCCAGGGGGTCGCACAGATACGCAGTATTTT. The full variable domain, its missing parts supplied by reference TRBV11-2 and TRBJ2-3, is EAGVAQSPRYKIIEKRQSVAFWCNPISGHATLYWYQQILGQGPKLLIQFQNNGVVDDSQLPKDRFSAERLKGVDSTLKIQPAKLEDSAVYLCASRKPGGRTDTQYFGPGTRLTVL.

V gene TRBV6-5 combines with J gene TRBJ2-5; the D gene is possibly TRBD2 (5 bases). Trimming removed 1 base at V and 5 bases at J, with 14 bases between. This CDR3 comprises 15 residues. CDR1 is MNHEY, CDR2 SVGAGI, per germline. In DNA, the CDR3 is TGTGCCAGCAGTTACTTTGAGGGAGTCCGGGAGACCCAGTACTTC. Translating it yields CASSYFEGVRETQYF.

A few counts support this clone. The chain combines TRBV28 with TRBJ1-3; D call uncertain. The CDR3 is 16 amino acids. CDR1 and CDR2 from the germline V gene are MDHEN and SYDVKM. V was cut by 6 bases and J by 3 bases, with 18 bases left in between. CDR3 bases: TGTGCCAGCAGCCTCCTGAGGGTCGGCTTTGGAAACACCATATATTTT. This encodes CASSLLRVGFGNTIYF.

This chain links TRBV11-3 with TRBJ1-2; 7 bases align to TRBD1. The V gene end was trimmed by 6 bases and the J gene end by 4 bases; junction bases not matched to a gene: 8. CDR1 and CDR2 from the germline V gene are SGHNT and YENEEA. This CDR3 is 14 amino acids long. This chain's CDR3 is CASSKTGFTYGYTF. The CDR3 nucleotides read TGTGCCAGCAGTAAGACAGGGTTTACCTATGGCTACACCTTC.

The gene calls are TRBV28 and TRBJ1-5, with 10 positions matching TRBD1. J gave up 4 bases and V 6 bases, and 6 bases lay outside the gene matches. The CDR3 consists of 15 residues. Germline V gene lookup returns CDR1 MDHEN and CDR2 SYDVKM. DNA of the CDR3: TGTGCCAGCAGGGGACAGGGGATAGGGAATCAGCCCCAGCATTTT. It specifies CASRGQGIGNQPQHF.

The V call is TRBV20-1, the J call TRBJ2-5; no definite D call. Germline V gene sequence: CDR1 DFQATT, CDR2 SNEGSKA (reference sequence). CDR3 length: 11 residues. V shed 6 bases and J shed 5 bases, with 10 bases lying between them. The CDR3 nucleotides are TGCAGTGCACGAGGAGCGGAGACCCAGTACTTC. Amino acid sequence: CSARGAETQYF.

The chain recombines TRBV6-5 with TRBJ1-2, with TRBD1 identical over 9 bases. The V gene end was trimmed by 6 bases and the J gene end by 8 bases; junction bases not matched to a gene: 7. Germline V lookup: CDR1 MNHEY, CDR2 SVGAGI. CDR3 length equals 13 residues. The CDR3 loop is CASRPGTGNGYTF. The CDR3 DNA reads as TGTGCCAGCAGGCCCGGGACAGGGAACGGCTACACCTTC.

This rearrangement joins TRBV7-9 to TRBJ2-5; D is perhaps TRBD1 (5 bases). V was pared by 3 bases and J by 5 bases, with 7 bases between. The CDR3 contains 12 residues. Germline assignment: CDR1 SEHNR and CDR2 FQNEAQ (reference sequence). As DNA, the CDR3 is TGTGCCAGCAGCTTGAAGGGGGAGACCCAGTACTTC. Translated, it gives CASSLKGETQYF.

The chain couples TRBV5-6 to TRBJ1-2, with TRBD1 as a possible D gene (6 bases). This CDR3 has 14 residues. Trimming took off 0 bases at V and 7 bases at J, with 13 bases between the two ends. Germline V gene lookup returns CDR1 SGHDT and CDR2 YYEEEE. CDR3: CASSLAGEKGGYTF. Written as DNA, the CDR3 is TGTGCCAGCAGCTTGGCAGGGGAGAAAGGTGGCTACACCTTC.

In its sample, this clone was seen once. The V and J genes are TRBV28 and TRBJ2-6; 8 nucleotides agree with TRBD2. This CDR3 has 16 amino acids. In germline, CDR1 is MDHEN, CDR2 SYDVKM. V lost 6 bases to trimming and J lost 3 bases; unmatched junction nucleotides: 7. Written as DNA, the CDR3 is TGTGCCAGCAGGGTCGGGGGGGCTAGTGGGGCCAACGTCCTGACTTTC. Its protein product is CASRVGGASGANVLTF.

The DNA of the CDR3 is TGTGCCAGCAGTGCTACTAGCGGGATTTTTTCAGATACGCAGTATTTT. Translated: CASSATSGIFSDTQYF. This chain joins TRBV6-1 and TRBJ2-3; 10 nucleotides agree with TRBD2. The CDR3 covers 16 residues. Germline V gives CDR1 MNHNS, CDR2 SASEGT. V lost 4 bases to trimming and J lost 4 bases; unmatched junction nucleotides: 8.

This chain connects TRBV29-1 to TRBJ2-3; no clear D gene. The V end was cut by 6 bases, the J end by 4 bases, with 11 bases between. Germline V gene lookup returns CDR1 SQVTM and CDR2 ANQGSEA. The CDR3 runs 12 residues. CDR3 coding DNA: TGCAGCGTCACATCTCGGGCAGATACGCAGTATTTT. The encoded protein is CSVTSRADTQYF.

V gene TRBV5-1 combines with J gene TRBJ2-5, with 7 bases aligning to TRBD1. Trimming at V came to 3 bases and at J to 3 bases, leaving 2 bases not matched to a gene. Germline V gives CDR1 SGHRS, CDR2 YFSETQ. CDR3 length: 13 residues. The CDR3 loop reads CASSYGTEETQYF. The CDR3, as DNA: TGCGCCAGCAGCTATGGGACAGAAGAGACCCAGTACTTC.